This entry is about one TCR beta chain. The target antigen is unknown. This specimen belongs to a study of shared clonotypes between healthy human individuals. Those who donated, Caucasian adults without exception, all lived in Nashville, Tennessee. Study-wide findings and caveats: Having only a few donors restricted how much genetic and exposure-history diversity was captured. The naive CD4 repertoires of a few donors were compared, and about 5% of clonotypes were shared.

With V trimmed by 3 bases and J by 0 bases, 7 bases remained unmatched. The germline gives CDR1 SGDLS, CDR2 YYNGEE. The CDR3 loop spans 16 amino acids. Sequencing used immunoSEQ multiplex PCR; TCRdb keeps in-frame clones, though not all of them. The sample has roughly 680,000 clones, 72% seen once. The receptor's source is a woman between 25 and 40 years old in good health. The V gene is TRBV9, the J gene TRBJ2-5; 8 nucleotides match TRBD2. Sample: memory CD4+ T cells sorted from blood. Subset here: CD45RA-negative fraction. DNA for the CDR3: TGTGCCAGCAGCGCAAGGATTAGCGGGAACCAAGAGACCCAGTACTTC. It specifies CASSARISGNQETQYF.